The 7 T cell receptor beta chains below all came from one sample that was sequenced in a study of control samples from healthy donors and cancer patients. The table came from immunoSEQ multiplex PCR; TCRdb's copy has only in-frame clones and leaves some out. The top ten clones hold approximately 6.3% of a sample with about 410,000 clones, about 93% of them seen once. Sequencing was performed on PBMCs. The source of these receptors is a man aged 35 to 55 with head and neck cancer.

The chain employs TRBV19 and TRBJ1-5; maybe TRBD1 (5 bases). Germline V gene data show CDR1 as LNHDA and CDR2 as SQIVND (reference sequence). Trimming took 8 bases from V and 7 from J, leaving 24 bases between them. The CDR3 runs 16 residues. The chain's CDR3 is CASWDSRERVGQPQHF. The CDR3 nucleotides read TGTGCCAGTTGGGACTCGAGGGAAAGGGTGGGACAGCCCCAGCATTTT. Full variable domain (rest looked up from reference TRBV19 and TRBJ1-5): DGGITQSPKYLFRKEGQNVTLSCEQNLNHDAMYWYRQDPGQGLRLIYYSQIVNDFQKGDIAEGYSVSREKKESFPLTVTSAQKNPTAFYLCASWDSRERVGQPQHFGDGTRLSIL.

The rearrangement uses TRBV6-6 and TRBJ2-2; D not certain. The CDR3 sequence is 14 residues long. V was clipped by 4 bases and J by 1 base, with 7 bases between them. CDR1 and CDR2 from the germline V gene are MNHNY and SVGAGI (reference sequence). The chain's CDR3 is CASSFRRNTGELFF. The CDR3 DNA reads as TGTGCCAGCAGTTTCAGACGGAACACCGGGGAGCTGTTTTTT.

The J gene is TRBJ1-4, the V gene TRBV2; D gene ambiguous. Germline V gene data show CDR1 as SNHLY and CDR2 as FYNNEI. The CDR3 extends over 15 amino acids. V was shortened by 11 bases and J by 5 bases, with 21 bases between the two germline ends. The DNA for the CDR3 is TGTGCCGGCCATCGGGGTGGGAACTCGAATGAAAAACTGTTTTTT. Encoded protein: CAGHRGGNSNEKLFF.

This clone was recorded only once. The chain joins TRBV7-8 to TRBJ2-4, with 9 bases fitting TRBD1. The CDR3 spans 15 residues. The germline CDR1 and CDR2 sequences are SGHVS and FQNEAQ. V lost 5 bases, J lost 4 bases, and 6 bases stayed unmatched. The CDR3 protein is CASSPRDRAKNIQYF. CDR3 DNA sequence: TGTGCCAGCAGCCCCCGGGACAGGGCTAAAAACATTCAGTACTTC. Complete variable domain (other parts from reference TRBV7-8 and TRBJ2-4): GAGVSQSPRYKVAKRGQDVALRCDPISGHVSLFWYQQALGQGPEFLTYFQNEAQLDKSGLPSDRFFAERPEGSVSTLKIQRTQQEDSAVYLCASSPRDRAKNIQYFGAGTRLSVL.

The chain has TRBV5-6 and TRBJ1-2, with D maybe TRBD1 (5 bases). The CDR3 covers 14 residues. Germline V gene data show CDR1 as SGHDT and CDR2 as YYEEEE. V lost 4 bases, J lost 4 bases, and 14 bases lay in between. The CDR3 here is CASSRTGGVYGYTF. The CDR3 DNA reads as TGTGCCAGCAGCCGTACCGGGGGGGTCTATGGCTACACCTTC. Full variable domain (remainder filled in from reference TRBV5-6 and TRBJ1-2): DAGVTQSPTHLIKTRGQQVTLRCSPKSGHDTVSWYQQALGQGPQFIFQYYEEEERQRGNFPDRFSGHQFPNYSSELNVNALLLGDSALYLCASSRTGGVYGYTFGSGTRLTVV.

The V and J genes are TRBV6-1 and TRBJ1-4; D is unresolved. The CDR3 runs 15 residues. Trimming removed 0 bases at V and 5 bases at J, with 10 bases between. Looked up from germline, CDR1 is MNHNS and CDR2 is SASEGT. The chain's CDR3 is CASSEAGIENEKLFF. The CDR3 nucleotides are TGTGCCAGCAGTGAAGCCGGGATCGAAAATGAAAAACTGTTTTTT.

The rearrangement links TRBV6-5 to TRBJ2-3, with a possible D match to TRBD2 (5 bases). Germline-derived CDR1 and CDR2 are MNHEY and SVGAGI. The V end lost 4 bases, the J end lost 0 bases, and 11 bases lay between the germline ends. The CDR3 has 15 amino acids. CDR3 protein: CASSSLRTSTDTQYF. The CDR3 DNA reads TGTGCCAGCAGTTCCCTCAGGACTAGCACAGATACGCAGTATTTT.